The entry that follows covers one T cell receptor (beta chain) sequence. This clonotype has just a few counts. Its target antigen remains unknown. Base qualities are not at hand, and no much larger clone is one base apart. The method was 5' RACE. Sequencer: Illumina HiSeq 2500. A second PCR of roughly 6 to 12 cycles was run with a J-beta primer mix and a sample-barcoded 5' primer. Each TCR beta cDNA molecule received a unique molecular identifier from a template-switch 5' adaptor carrying 12 random nucleotides. Each sample yielded at least 3 million CDR3-containing paired-end reads. All of the RNA was converted into first-strand cDNA using the Mint cDNA synthesis kit, with a TRBC-specific oligonucleotide serving as the primer. After uracil-DNA glycosylase treatment, a first 18-cycle PCR used universal primers M1SS and BC2_uni_R on all cDNA. The original pipeline was this. For normalization, 1 million high-quality reads were randomly selected from each sample, with every read carrying a distinct molecular identifier. Reads sharing molecular identifiers were discarded rather than binned into consensus sequences. MiTCR, with a Q25 quality threshold and the strictest error-elimination algorithm, was used for CDR3 identification, clonotype clustering and error correction. A nonparametric unseen species model with Euler transformation was used to estimate lower-bound total TCR beta diversity. TCRdb's own reprocessing of the public reads used fastp at Q25 and MiXCR and kept productive beta chains. Records with the same CDR3 protein are collapsed into one entry carrying the most frequent genes and DNA. Clone size and V and J calls follow TCRdb, not the original study. The sample includes hundreds of thousands of distinct CDR3 sequences, with about 27% observed a single time. The ten top clones hold under 4.5% of the sample.

These data belong to a study of blood T cells in healthy people across ages (dated by TCRdb to the mid-2010s). Broadly, across the study: In model experiments, template switching captured about one uniquely barcoded TCR beta cDNA molecule for every two T cells. For two donors (one aged 18 to 29 and one aged 80 or older), the study analyzed two additional independent replicas of 1 million unique cDNA reads from the same blood draw. Using deep sequencing normalized with unique cDNA molecular identifiers, the study measured how TCR beta repertoire diversity changes with age. The donors were split into four age groups: young (average 16 years), middle-aged (39), aged (roughly 68) and long-lived (under 90).

The roughly 39 donors, aged roughly 6 to 90 years, were systemically healthy Caucasian individuals from Russia. Each donor gave about 9.2 milliliters of peripheral blood, drawn into EDTA-treated Vacutainer tubes. PBMCs were isolated by Ficoll-Paque density-gradient centrifugation, with at least 6 million obtained per sample. Trizol reagent was used to extract total RNA from the PBMCs, yielding at least 6 micrograms per sample. The percentages of naive CD45RAhigh/CD27high T cells were determined by flow cytometry on a PBMC aliquot from every donor. General conclusions and limits of the study: The percentage of naive T cells measured by flow cytometry correlated strongly with observed TCR beta diversity. Estimates of total diversity based on one million sequenced T cells were considered lower bounds and underestimates. Observed TCR beta diversity per million T cells fell roughly linearly with age, and a significant reduction was already apparent by age about 38. Compared with the aged group, the long-lived group had more naive CD4+ T cells, fewer expanded clones and increased TCR diversity, suggesting age selection. Bulk unsorted PBMC profiling prevented conclusive comparison of naive and antigen-experienced compartments. Donor CMV infection status was unknown, potentially confounding age-related changes in expanded clonotypes.

Its CDR3 holds 14 amino acids, cysteine through phenylalanine. Left in the record is the CDR3 DNA by itself, 42 bases read in frame from the first base. V loses 4 bases of germline sequence and J loses 1 base, and the interval between the two ends is 10 bases. Sequences ENHRY (CDR1) and SYGVKD (CDR2) are obtained from the germline V gene. This same sample was also taken into another study, of T cells of mothers and their children. From that second study: Donors were nine systemically healthy Caucasian individuals: three mothers and their six children. cDNA synthesis consumed the entire amount of extracted RNA, loaded at around 1.4 ug RNA in each 15 ul reaction. In the second PCR, sample barcodes and 2-4 random nucleotides were introduced via the M1S primer. Each mother yielded over 8 million TCR beta CDR3 reads and each child 2.5 million to 3 million reads. Thymic selection similarly shapes TCR recombination output in related and unrelated pairs, with minor effect from inherited differences. Normalized repertoire overlap in related mother-child pairs was always slightly higher than in unrelated mother-child pairs, but the difference was never significant. With a sensitivity of 90 to 100 clones per million clonotypes, no persistent microchimeric T cell clones were detected. Deep NGS was used in the study to compare the TCR beta repertoires of mothers and children and to look for features that separate related mother-child pairs from unrelated individuals. Mothers averaged roughly 36 +/- 4 years of age and children averaged around 10 +/- 4 years. After adapters were ligated using NEBNext reagents, the libraries underwent 100+100 nt paired-end sequencing on an Illumina HiSeq 2000. To avoid cross-contamination, the mother libraries and the child libraries were prepared a month apart and sequenced in separate runs. For each donor, between about 500,000 and 2,100,000 distinct TCR beta clonotypes were identified. Naive TCR beta clonotypes were estimated from low-frequency clonotypes matched to each donor's FACS-determined naive share, without sorting.

This chain is built from TRBV10-3 and TRBJ2-5, with a tentative D gene TRBD2 over 6 matching bases. The sequencing input was blood. This sequence originates from a boy aged 2 to 10 in good health. The DNA sequence is TGTGCCATCAGTGTGCGGGGCTCCCAAGAGACCCAGTACTTC. Its protein is CAISVRGSQETQYF.